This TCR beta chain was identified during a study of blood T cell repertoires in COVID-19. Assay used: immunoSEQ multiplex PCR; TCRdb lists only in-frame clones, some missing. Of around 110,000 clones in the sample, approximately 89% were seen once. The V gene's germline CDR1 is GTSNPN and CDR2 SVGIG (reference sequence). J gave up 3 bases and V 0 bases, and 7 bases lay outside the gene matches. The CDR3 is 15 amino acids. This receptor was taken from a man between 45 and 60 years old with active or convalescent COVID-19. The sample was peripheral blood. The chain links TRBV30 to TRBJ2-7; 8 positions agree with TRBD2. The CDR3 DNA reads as TGTGCCTGGAGTGTTGCGGGGACTAGGGACTACGAGCAGTACTTC. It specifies CAWSVAGTRDYEQYF.